One sample yielded the 19 T cell receptor beta chains listed below, sequenced in a study of T cells after yellow fever vaccination (dated by TCRdb to the late 2010s). The sample's treatment or condition label, decoded: live attenuated yellow fever vaccine strain. Library creation used 5' RACE. Sequenced on an Illumina HiSeq 2500. Starting from the raw public reads, TCRdb applied fastp trimming at Q25, assembled clones with MiXCR and retained in-frame beta chains. Merged by CDR3 protein, the rows form single entries marked with the most common genes and DNA. Within this sample are roughly 96,000 distinct CDR3 sequences, with 7.5% to 10% of them counted one time only. The top ten hold 15% to 20% of the sample. The sequences come from CD8+ T cells not binding an NS4B(214-222) dextramer, sorted from PBMCs, collected around 16 days after the first yellow fever vaccination. The cell subset or site label on this specimen signifies: NS4B epitope dextramer-negative CD8 T cells. The source of these receptors is a man aged 18 to 30 who received the YFV17D yellow fever vaccine.

This clonotype was found many times. V gene TRBV14 combines with J gene TRBJ2-3, with TRBD2 identical over 8 bases. Germline CDR1 SGHDN, CDR2 FVKESK. The CDR3 is 18 residues long. V lost 4 bases and J lost 2; bases outside the gene matches: 14. The CDR3 sequence is CASSPRAGDLVITDTQYF. CDR3 DNA sequence: TGTGCCAGCAGCCCTCGAGCGGGAGACTTAGTGATCACAGATACGCAGTATTTT.

This clonotype has only a few counts. The rearrangement uses TRBV4-1 and TRBJ1-2; D remains ambiguous. The CDR3 runs to 15 residues. Per germline, CDR1 MGHRA and CDR2 YSYEKL. Trimming cost V 1 base and J 5 bases, with 14 bases left between them. The CDR3 loop reads CASSQVPRSPYGYTF. The CDR3 nucleotides read TGCGCCAGCAGCCAAGTACCCAGAAGTCCTTATGGCTACACCTTC.

This clonotype was recorded at least ten times. The CDR3, as DNA: TGCAGTGCCCACCCCCAGCGGAGTGAGGCGGAGACCCAGTACTTC. Translation gives CSAHPQRSEAETQYF. The chain employs TRBV20-1 and TRBJ2-5, with a tentative D call TRBD2 (5 bases). CDR3 size: 15 residues. Trimming shortened V by 6 bases and J by 5 bases, and 22 bases separated the two germline ends. In germline, CDR1 is DFQATT, CDR2 SNEGSKA (reference sequence).

V and J are TRBV10-3 and TRBJ2-6; D gene uncertain. CDR3 length: 15 amino acids. The V end was cut by 4 bases, the J end by 2 bases, with 9 bases between. Germline values: CDR1 ENHRY, CDR2 SYGVKD. DNA of the CDR3: TGTGCCATCAGTGGGATAGGAGCTGGGGCCAACGTCCTGACTTTC. It encodes CAISGIGAGANVLTF.

This clonotype was seen a few times. The chain uses TRBV6-1 and TRBJ2-2; the D is unclear. This CDR3 contains 14 residues. Germline-derived CDR1 and CDR2 are MNHNS and SASEGT. Trimming took 5 bases from V and 2 from J, leaving 9 bases between them. CDR3 loop: CASSYALNTGELFF. The CDR3 DNA follows: TGTGCCAGCAGTTATGCGCTTAACACCGGGGAGCTGTTTTTT.

V is TRBV28 and J is TRBJ1-5; no reliable D call. Germline lookup yields CDR1 MDHEN and CDR2 SYDVKM. This CDR3 has 16 amino acids. The ends were cut back, 1 base at V and 7 bases at J, with 17 bases in the middle. This CDR3 is CASSLFGDEDTQPQHF. The CDR3 nucleotides are TGTGCCAGCAGTTTATTCGGGGATGAGGATACCCAGCCCCAGCATTTT.

The CDR3 bases are TGTGCCACCAGTGACAAGAACTCCCGGGACAGAGTATGGGGAGATACGCAGTATTTT. Its protein product is CATSDKNSRDRVWGDTQYF. The J gene is TRBJ2-3, the V gene TRBV24-1, with TRBD1 matching over 7 bases. V dropped 4 bases and J dropped 5; count of bases not matched to a gene: 20. The CDR3 is 19 amino acids. Germline assignment: CDR1 KGHDR and CDR2 SFDVKD.

The chain combines TRBV27 with TRBJ1-2; tentative D call: TRBD1 (5 bases). V lost 3 bases and J lost 2, with 10 bases in between. The germline gives CDR1 MNHEY, CDR2 SMNVEV (reference sequence). This CDR3 has 14 residues. CDR3 residues: CASSFSGDNYGYTF. The CDR3, as DNA: TGTGCCAGCAGTTTTTCGGGGGACAACTATGGCTACACCTTC.

The chain is built from TRBV24-1 and TRBJ1-3, with D possibly TRBD1 on 5 matching bases. Germline CDR1 is KGHDR and CDR2 is SFDVKD. Between the trimmed V and J ends, which lost 4 bases and 3 bases, there was a span of 6 bases. CDR3 size: 13 residues. The CDR3 region is CATSEGDGNTIYF. The CDR3, as DNA: TGTGCCACCAGTGAGGGGGATGGAAACACCATATATTTT.

This clonotype was detected only a few times. CDR3 bases: TGCAGCGCCGCCAGGGGGGCCGAGCAGTTCTTC. Its translation is CSAARGAEQFF. This chain links TRBV29-1 with TRBJ2-1; the D gene is possibly TRBD1 (7 bases). The CDR3 consists of 11 residues. Germline V CDR1 and CDR2: SQVTM, ANQGSEA. The V end lost 7 bases, the J end lost 10 bases, and 14 bases lay between the germline ends.

This clonotype has more than one count but fewer than ten. The J gene is TRBJ1-2, the V gene TRBV4-1; TRBD1 matches 11 bases. The ends lost 3 bases at V and 5 bases at J; junction bases unmatched: 5. CDR3 length: 15 amino acids. Germline lookup yields CDR1 MGHRA and CDR2 YSYEKL. CDR3 in DNA: TGCGCCAGCAGCCAGACAGGACAGGGGGCTTATGGCTACACCTTC. Residues: CASSQTGQGAYGYTF.

This rearrangement joins TRBV25-1 to TRBJ1-2, with D possibly being TRBD1 (5 bases). The CDR3 sequence is 14 residues long. V gave up 3 bases and J gave up 4 bases, with 12 bases separating them. In germline, CDR1 is MGHDK, CDR2 SYGVNS. In nucleotides, the CDR3 is TGTGCCAGCAGTGACCACAGGACCCCCTATGGCTACACCTTC. Protein sequence: CASSDHRTPYGYTF.

As DNA, the CDR3 is TGCGCCAGCAGCTTCCGGGACAGGGGAGGTTCCTACAATGAGCAGTTCTTC. The encoded protein is CASSFRDRGGSYNEQFF. The V gene is TRBV5-1, the J gene TRBJ2-1; 10 bases are a match to TRBD1. The CDR3 has 17 amino acids. The junction had 6 bases not matched to a gene; V was cut back by 2 bases and J by 1 base. CDR1 is SGHRS, CDR2 YFSETQ, per germline.

This clonotype turned up a few times. The gene calls are TRBV4-1 and TRBJ1-5; 7 nucleotides match TRBD1. Trimming at V came to 0 bases and at J to 9 bases, leaving 5 bases not matched to a gene. The CDR3 is made up of 14 amino acids. Germline loops: CDR1 MGHRA, CDR2 YSYEKL. The DNA for the CDR3 is TGCGCCAGCAGCCAAGAAGGGGGCCTCGGGCCCCAGCATTTT. Translating gives CASSQEGGLGPQHF.

The chain links TRBV12-3 or TRBV12-4 to TRBJ2-4, with 7 bases that match TRBD1. The junction had 9 bases not matched to a gene; V was cut back by 4 bases and J by 9 bases. The CDR3 has 14 residues. The DNA for the CDR3 is TGTGCCAGCAGTTCCCAGGACAGGCTGGGCATTCAGTACTTC. Translated, it gives CASSSQDRLGIQYF.

The chain carries TRBV7-9 and TRBJ2-3; D is unresolved. CDR1 and CDR2 from the germline V gene are SEHNR and FQNEAQ (reference sequence). V was shortened by 9 bases and J by 0 bases, with 13 bases between the two germline ends. The CDR3 contains 14 residues. CDR3 DNA sequence: TGTGCCAGTAAGGACGTCACTAGCACAGATACGCAGTATTTT. It yields the protein CASKDVTSTDTQYF. Full variable domain (outside the CDR3, taken from reference TRBV7-9 and TRBJ2-3): DTGVSQNPRHKITKRGQNVTFRCDPISEHNRLYWYRQTLGQGPEFLTYFQNEAQLEKSRLLSDRFSAERPKGSFSTLEIQRTEQGDSAMYLCASKDVTSTDTQYFGPGTRLTVL.

There are a few counts of this clonotype. Written as DNA, the CDR3 is TGTGCCAGCGCTAATAATCCTGGGAATACGCAGTATTTT. It yields the protein CASANNPGNTQYF. The V call is TRBV2, the J call TRBJ2-3; D call uncertain. Trimming shortened V by 8 bases and J by 7 bases, and 16 bases separated the two germline ends. This CDR3 has 13 residues. Germline CDR1 is SNHLY and CDR2 is FYNNEI.

This clonotype was seen a handful of times. The J gene is TRBJ2-3, the V gene TRBV19; D is possibly TRBD2 (5 bases). The CDR3 covers 17 residues. Per germline, CDR1 LNHDA and CDR2 SQIVND (reference sequence). The germline V and J ends were trimmed by 7 bases and 4 bases, with 24 bases remaining between them. CDR3 protein: CASTSFGRRGRPDTQYF. In DNA, the CDR3 is TGTGCCAGTACCTCGTTCGGACGGCGAGGGCGCCCAGATACGCAGTATTTT.

Only a few counts were recorded for this clonotype. The chain combines TRBV10-3 with TRBJ2-3; no clear D gene. V was cut by 2 bases and J by 3 bases, with 18 bases left in between. Germline values: CDR1 ENHRY, CDR2 SYGVKD. The CDR3 consists of 17 residues. The CDR3 bases are TGTGCCATCAGTGAGGAAGATCTTGGGGTTCGAACAGATACGCAGTATTTT. This gives the protein CAISEEDLGVRTDTQYF.